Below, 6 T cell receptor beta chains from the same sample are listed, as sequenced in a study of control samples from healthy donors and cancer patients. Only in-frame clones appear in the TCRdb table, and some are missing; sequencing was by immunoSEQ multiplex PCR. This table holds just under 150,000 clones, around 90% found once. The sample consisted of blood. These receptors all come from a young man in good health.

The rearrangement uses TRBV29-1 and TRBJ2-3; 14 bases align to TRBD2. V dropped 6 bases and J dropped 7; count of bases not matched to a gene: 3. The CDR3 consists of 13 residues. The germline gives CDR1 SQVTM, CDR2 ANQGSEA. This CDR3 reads CSVGLAGGHTQYF. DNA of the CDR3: TGCAGCGTCGGACTAGCGGGGGGTCATACGCAGTATTTT.

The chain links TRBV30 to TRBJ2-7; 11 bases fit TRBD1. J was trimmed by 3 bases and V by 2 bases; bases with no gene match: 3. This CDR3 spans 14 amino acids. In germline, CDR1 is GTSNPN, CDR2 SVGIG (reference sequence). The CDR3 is CAWSTGTGGYEQYF. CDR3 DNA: TGTGCCTGGAGTACCGGGACAGGGGGCTACGAGCAGTACTTC. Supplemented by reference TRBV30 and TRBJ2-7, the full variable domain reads SQTIHQWPATLVQPVGSPLSLECTVEGTSNPNLYWYRQAAGRGLQLLFYSVGIGQISSEVPQNLSASRPQDRQFILSSKKLLLSDSGFYLCAWSTGTGGYEQYFGPGTRLTVT.

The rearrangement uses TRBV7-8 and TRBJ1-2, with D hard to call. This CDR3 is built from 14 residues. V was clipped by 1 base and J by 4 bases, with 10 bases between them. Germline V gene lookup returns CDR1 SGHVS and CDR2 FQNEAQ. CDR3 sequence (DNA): TGTGCCAGCAGCTTAGGGACCGTATTCTATGGCTACACCTTC. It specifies CASSLGTVFYGYTF. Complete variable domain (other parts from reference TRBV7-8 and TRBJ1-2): GAGVSQSPRYKVAKRGQDVALRCDPISGHVSLFWYQQALGQGPEFLTYFQNEAQLDKSGLPSDRFFAERPEGSVSTLKIQRTQQEDSAVYLCASSLGTVFYGYTFGSGTRLTVV.

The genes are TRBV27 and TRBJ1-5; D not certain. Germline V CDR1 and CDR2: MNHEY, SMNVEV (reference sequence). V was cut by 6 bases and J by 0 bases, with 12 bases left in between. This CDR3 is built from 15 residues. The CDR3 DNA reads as TGTGCCAGCAGAGTGACATACACTAGCAATCAGCCCCAGCATTTT. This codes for CASRVTYTSNQPQHF.

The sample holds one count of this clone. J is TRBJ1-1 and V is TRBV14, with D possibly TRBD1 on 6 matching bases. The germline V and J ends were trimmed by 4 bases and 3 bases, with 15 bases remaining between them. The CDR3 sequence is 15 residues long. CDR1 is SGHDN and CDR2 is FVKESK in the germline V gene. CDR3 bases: TGTGCCAGCAGCCGAAACACAGGGAGGGACACTGAAGCTTTCTTT. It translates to CASSRNTGRDTEAFF.

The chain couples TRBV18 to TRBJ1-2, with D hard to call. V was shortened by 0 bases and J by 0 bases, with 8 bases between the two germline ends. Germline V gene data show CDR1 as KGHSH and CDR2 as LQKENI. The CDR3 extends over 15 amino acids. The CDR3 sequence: CASSPPWGTNYGYTF. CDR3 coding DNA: TGTGCCAGCTCACCACCGTGGGGTACTAACTATGGCTACACCTTC.